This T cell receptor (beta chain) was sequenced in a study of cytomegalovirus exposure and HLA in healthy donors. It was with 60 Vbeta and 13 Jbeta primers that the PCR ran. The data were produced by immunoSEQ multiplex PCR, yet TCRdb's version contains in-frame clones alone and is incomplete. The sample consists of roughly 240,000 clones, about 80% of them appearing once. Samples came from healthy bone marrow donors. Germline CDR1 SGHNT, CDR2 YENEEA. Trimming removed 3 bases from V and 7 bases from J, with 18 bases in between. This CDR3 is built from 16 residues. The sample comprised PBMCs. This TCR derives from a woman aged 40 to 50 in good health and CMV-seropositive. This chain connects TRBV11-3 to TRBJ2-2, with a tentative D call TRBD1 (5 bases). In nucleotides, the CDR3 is TGTGCCAGCAGCTTGACCTGGCAGGGTGGCGACGGGGAGCTGTTTTTT. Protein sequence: CASSLTWQGGDGELFF.